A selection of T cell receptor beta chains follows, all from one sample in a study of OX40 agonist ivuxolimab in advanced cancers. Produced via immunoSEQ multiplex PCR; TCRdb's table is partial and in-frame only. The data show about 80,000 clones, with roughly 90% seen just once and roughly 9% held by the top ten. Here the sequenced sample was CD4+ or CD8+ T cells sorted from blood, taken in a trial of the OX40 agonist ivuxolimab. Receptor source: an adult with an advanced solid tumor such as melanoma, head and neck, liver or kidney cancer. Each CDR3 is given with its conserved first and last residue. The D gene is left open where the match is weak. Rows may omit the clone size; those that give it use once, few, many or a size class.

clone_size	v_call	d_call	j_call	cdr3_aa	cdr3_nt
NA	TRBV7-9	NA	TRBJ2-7	CASSSSGAQRWHEQYF	TGTGCCAGCAGCTCCTCCGGGGCTCAGCGGTGGCACGAGCAGTACTTC
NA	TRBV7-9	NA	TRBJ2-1	CASSLVGTAPNEQFF	TGTGCCAGCAGCTTAGTCGGCACGGCCCCTAATGAGCAGTTCTTC
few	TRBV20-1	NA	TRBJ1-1	CSVPRATEAFF	TGCAGTGTCCCAAGGGCCACTGAAGCTTTCTTT
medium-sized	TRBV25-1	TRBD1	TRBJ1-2	CASSLGQATFYGYTF	TGTGCCAGCAGCCTGGGACAGGCAACTTTCTATGGCTACACCTTC
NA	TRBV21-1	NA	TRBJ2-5	CASRVTVQETQYF	TGTGCCAGCAGGGTAACAGTCCAAGAGACCCAGTACTTC
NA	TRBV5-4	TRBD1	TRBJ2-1	CASSSDRAGEQFF	TGTGCCAGCAGCTCAGACAGGGCGGGCGAGCAGTTCTTC
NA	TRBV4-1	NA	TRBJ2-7	CASSPSGNYEQYF	TGCGCCAGCAGCCCCAGCGGAAACTACGAGCAGTACTTC
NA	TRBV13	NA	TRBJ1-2	CASSYGTVYGYTF	TGTGCCAGCAGCTACGGGACGGTATATGGCTACACCTTC
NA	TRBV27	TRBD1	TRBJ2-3	CASSITGQGFTDTQYF	TGTGCCAGCAGTATCACGGGACAGGGATTCACAGATACGCAGTATTTT
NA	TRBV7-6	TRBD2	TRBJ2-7	CASSLLHGLAGTSSYEQYF	TGTGCCAGCAGCTTGCTACATGGACTAGCGGGGACCAGCTCCTACGAGCAGTACTTC
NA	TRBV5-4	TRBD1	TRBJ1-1	CASSPGQGPEAFF	TGTGCCAGCAGCCCGGGACAGGGACCTGAAGCTTTCTTT
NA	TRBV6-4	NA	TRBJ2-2	CASSEEGNTGELFF	TGTGCCAGCAGTGAAGAAGGGAACACCGGGGAGCTGTTTTTT
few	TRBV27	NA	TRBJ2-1	CASSLGVSSYNEQFF	TGTGCCAGCAGTTTAGGAGTTAGCTCCTACAATGAGCAGTTCTTC
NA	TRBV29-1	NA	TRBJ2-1	CSVTGLISYNEQFF	TGCAGCGTTACAGGGCTGATCTCCTACAATGAGCAGTTCTTC
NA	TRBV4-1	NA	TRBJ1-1	CASSQPQGEGTEAFF	TGCGCCAGCAGCCAACCTCAGGGTGAAGGCACTGAAGCTTTCTTT
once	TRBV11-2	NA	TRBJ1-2	CAGEGHYGYTF	TGTGCCGGCGAGGGTCACTATGGCTACACCTTC
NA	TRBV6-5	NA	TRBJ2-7	CASSYAESYEQYF	TGTGCCAGCAGTTACGCGGAGTCCTACGAGCAGTACTTC
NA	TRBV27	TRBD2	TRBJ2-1	CASSLAGVYNEQFF	TGTGCCAGCAGTTTAGCGGGGGTCTACAATGAGCAGTTCTTC
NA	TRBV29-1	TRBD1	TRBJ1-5	CSVLGTGLNQPQHF	TGCAGCGTCCTAGGGACAGGGCTTAATCAGCCCCAGCATTTT
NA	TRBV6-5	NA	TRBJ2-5	CASSYMTGTQETQYF	TGTGCCAGCAGTTACATGACAGGGACTCAAGAGACCCAGTACTTC
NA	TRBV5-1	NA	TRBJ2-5	CASSLYGGSETQYF	TGCGCCAGCAGCTTGTACGGGGGCTCAGAGACCCAGTACTTC
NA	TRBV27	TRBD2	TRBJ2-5	CASSTTPAGSWETQYF	TGTGCCAGCAGCACAACCCCAGCGGGGAGCTGGGAGACCCAGTACTTC
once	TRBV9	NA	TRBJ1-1	CASSVVTSAEAFF	TGTGCCAGCAGCGTAGTGACATCTGCTGAAGCTTTCTTT
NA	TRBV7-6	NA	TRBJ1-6	CASSLDPRGSGYSPLHF	TGTGCCAGCAGCTTAGATCCAAGGGGGTCAGGATACTCACCCCTCCACTTT
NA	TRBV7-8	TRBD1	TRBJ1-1	CASRLGGGVVNTEAFF	TGTGCCAGCAGGCTAGGGGGCGGGGTTGTGAACACTGAAGCTTTCTTT
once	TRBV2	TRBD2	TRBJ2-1	CASPRGSGGSFDEQFF	TGTGCCAGCCCGAGGGGTAGCGGGGGGAGTTTTGATGAGCAGTTCTTC
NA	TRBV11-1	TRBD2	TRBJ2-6	CASSLGTSGGASGANVLTF	TGTGCCAGCAGCTTAGGGACTAGCGGGGGGGCCTCTGGGGCCAACGTCCTGACTTTC
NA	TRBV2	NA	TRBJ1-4	CASIKTPWAPSEKLFF	TGTGCCAGCATCAAAACCCCGTGGGCCCCCAGTGAAAAACTGTTTTTT
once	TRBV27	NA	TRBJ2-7	CASSFSRSYEQYF	TGTGCCAGCAGTTTCTCCAGGTCCTACGAGCAGTACTTC
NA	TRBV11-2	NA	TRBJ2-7	CASSFPQAAYEQYF	TGTGCCAGCAGCTTCCCCCAGGCGGCCTACGAGCAGTACTTC
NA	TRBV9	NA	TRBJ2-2	CASSLGLGQYGELFF	TGTGCCAGCAGCCTCGGGCTGGGTCAGTACGGGGAGCTGTTTTTT
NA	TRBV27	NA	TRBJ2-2	CASSFEAGWDGELFF	TGTGCCAGCAGTTTTGAGGCAGGGTGGGACGGGGAGCTGTTTTTT
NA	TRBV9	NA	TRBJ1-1	CASSVWGTEAFF	TGTGCCAGCAGCGTGTGGGGCACTGAAGCTTTCTTT
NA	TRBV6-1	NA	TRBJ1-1	CASIFGQGTEAFF	TGTGCCAGCATCTTTGGCCAGGGGACTGAAGCTTTCTTT
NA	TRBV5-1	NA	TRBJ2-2	CASSSWTNTGELFF	TGCGCCAGCAGCTCCTGGACGAACACCGGGGAGCTGTTTTTT